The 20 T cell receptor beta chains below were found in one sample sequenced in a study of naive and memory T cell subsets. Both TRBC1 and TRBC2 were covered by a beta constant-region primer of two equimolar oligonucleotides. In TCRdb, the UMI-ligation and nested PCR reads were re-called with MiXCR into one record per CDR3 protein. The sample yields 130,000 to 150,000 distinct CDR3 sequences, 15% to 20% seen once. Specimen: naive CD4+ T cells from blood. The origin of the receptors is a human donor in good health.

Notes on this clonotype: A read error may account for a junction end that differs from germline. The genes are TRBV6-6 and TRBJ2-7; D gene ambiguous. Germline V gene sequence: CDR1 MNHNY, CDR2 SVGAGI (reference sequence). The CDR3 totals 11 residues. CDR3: CASSSSHEQYF. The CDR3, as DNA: TGTGCCAGCAGCTCCTCCCACGAGCAGTACTTC.

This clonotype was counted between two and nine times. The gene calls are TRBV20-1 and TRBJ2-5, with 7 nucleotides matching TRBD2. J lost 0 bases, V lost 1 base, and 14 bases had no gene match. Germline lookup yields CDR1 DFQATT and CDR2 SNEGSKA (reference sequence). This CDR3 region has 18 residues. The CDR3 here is CSARVRYSGKLYQETQYF. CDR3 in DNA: TGCAGTGCTAGAGTTCGCTACAGCGGGAAGCTGTACCAAGAGACCCAGTACTTC.

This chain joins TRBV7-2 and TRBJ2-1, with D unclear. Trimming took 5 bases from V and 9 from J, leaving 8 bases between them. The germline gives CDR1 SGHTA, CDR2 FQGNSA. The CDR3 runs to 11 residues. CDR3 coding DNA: TGTGCCAGCAGCCGGGTAGGTGAGCAGTTCTTC. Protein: CASSRVGEQFF.

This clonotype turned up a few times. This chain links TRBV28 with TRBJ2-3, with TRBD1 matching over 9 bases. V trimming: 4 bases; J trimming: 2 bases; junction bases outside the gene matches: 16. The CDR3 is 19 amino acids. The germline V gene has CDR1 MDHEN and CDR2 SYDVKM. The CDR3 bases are TGTGCCAGCAGTTCCACAGGGGGCGAAGATTACCTAGCCACAGATACGCAGTATTTT. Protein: CASSSTGGEDYLATDTQYF.

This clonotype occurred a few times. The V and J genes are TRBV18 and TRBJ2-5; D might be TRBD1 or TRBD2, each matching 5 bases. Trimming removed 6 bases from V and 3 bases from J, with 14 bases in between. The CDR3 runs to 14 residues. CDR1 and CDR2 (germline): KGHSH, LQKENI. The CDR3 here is CASSPGTGEETQYF. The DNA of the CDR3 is TGTGCCAGCTCCCCGGGGACGGGTGAAGAGACCCAGTACTTC.

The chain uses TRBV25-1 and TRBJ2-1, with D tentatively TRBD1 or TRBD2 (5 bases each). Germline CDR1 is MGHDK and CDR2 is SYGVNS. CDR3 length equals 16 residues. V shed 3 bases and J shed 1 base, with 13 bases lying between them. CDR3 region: CASSDPGPISYNEQFF. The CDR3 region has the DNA TGTGCCAGCAGTGATCCGGGACCCATATCCTACAATGAGCAGTTCTTC.

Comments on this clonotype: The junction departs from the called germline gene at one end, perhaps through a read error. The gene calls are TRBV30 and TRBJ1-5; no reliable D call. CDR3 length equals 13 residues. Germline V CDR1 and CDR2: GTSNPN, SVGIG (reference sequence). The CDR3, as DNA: TGTGCCTGGAGTGTACGCGGCAAACAGCCCCAGCATTTT. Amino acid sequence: CAWSVRGKQPQHF.

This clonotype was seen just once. CDR3 sequence (DNA): TGTGCCAGCAGTGACTCGGGCGGCAACTATGGCTACACCTTC. It codes for CASSDSGGNYGYTF. V usage is TRBV6-4 and J usage is TRBJ1-2; D is unclear. The ends were cut back, 0 bases at V and 2 bases at J, with 7 bases in the middle. The CDR3 runs to 14 residues. Germline CDR1 MRHNA, CDR2 SNTAGT.

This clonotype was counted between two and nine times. The CDR3 is CSVIILSKNTEAFF. The CDR3 coding sequence is TGCAGCGTCATTATCTTGTCAAAGAACACTGAAGCTTTCTTT. This chain uses TRBV29-1 with TRBJ1-1; D is ambiguous. The ends were cut back, 6 bases at V and 1 base at J, with 15 bases in the middle. The CDR3 has 14 residues. Germline lookup yields CDR1 SQVTM and CDR2 ANQGSEA. Looking up the rest from reference TRBV29-1 and TRBJ1-1 gives the full variable domain: SAVISQKPSRDICQRGTSLTIQCQVDSQVTMMFWYRQQPGQSLTLIATANQGSEATYESGFVIDKFPISRPNLTFSTLTVSNMSPEDSSIYLCSVIILSKNTEAFFGQGTRLTVV.

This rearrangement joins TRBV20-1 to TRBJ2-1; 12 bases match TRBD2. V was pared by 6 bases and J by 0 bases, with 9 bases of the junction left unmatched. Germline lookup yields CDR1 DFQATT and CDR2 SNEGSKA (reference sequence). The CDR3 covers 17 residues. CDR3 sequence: CSAIWTSGTISYNEQFF. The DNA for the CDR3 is TGCAGTGCAATTTGGACTAGCGGGACCATCTCCTACAATGAGCAGTTCTTC.

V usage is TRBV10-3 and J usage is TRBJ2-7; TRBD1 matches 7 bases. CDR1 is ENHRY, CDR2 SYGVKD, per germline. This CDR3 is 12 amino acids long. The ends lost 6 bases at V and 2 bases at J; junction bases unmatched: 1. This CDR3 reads CAISTGAYEQYF. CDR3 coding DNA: TGTGCCATCAGCACAGGGGCCTACGAGCAGTACTTC.

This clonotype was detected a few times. The CDR3 spells CASSLGAARNEQFF. CDR3 coding DNA: TGCGCCAGCAGCTTGGGAGCGGCCCGCAATGAGCAGTTCTTC. This chain links TRBV5-1 with TRBJ2-1, with D possibly matching TRBD2 (5 bases). CDR3 size: 14 residues. Germline loops: CDR1 SGHRS, CDR2 YFSETQ. V was trimmed by 0 bases and J by 6 bases, leaving 10 bases between them. The variable domain in full, with the rest retrieved from reference TRBV5-1 and TRBJ2-1, is KAGVTQTPRYLIKTRGQQVTLSCSPISGHRSVSWYQQTPGQGLQFLFEYFSETQRNKGNFPGRFSGRQFSNSRSEMNVSTLELGDSALYLCASSLGAARNEQFFGPGTRLTVL.

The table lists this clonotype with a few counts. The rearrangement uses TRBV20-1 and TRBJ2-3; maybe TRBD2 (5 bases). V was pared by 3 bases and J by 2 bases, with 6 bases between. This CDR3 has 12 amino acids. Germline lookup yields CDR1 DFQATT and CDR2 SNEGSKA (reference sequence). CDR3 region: CSARTNTDTQYF. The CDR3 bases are TGCAGTGCTAGGACTAACACAGATACGCAGTATTTT.

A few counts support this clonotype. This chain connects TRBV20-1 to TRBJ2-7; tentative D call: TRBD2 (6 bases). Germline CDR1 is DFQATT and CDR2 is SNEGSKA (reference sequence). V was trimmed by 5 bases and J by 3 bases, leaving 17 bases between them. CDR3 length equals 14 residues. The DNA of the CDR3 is TGCAGTGCTCGGGATCTAGCGTCCCTCTACGAGCAGTACTTC. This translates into CSARDLASLYEQYF.

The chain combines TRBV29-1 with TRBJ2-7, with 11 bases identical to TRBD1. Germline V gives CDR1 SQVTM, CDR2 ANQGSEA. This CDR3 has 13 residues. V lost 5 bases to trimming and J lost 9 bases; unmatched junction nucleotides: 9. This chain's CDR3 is CSVLPGQGGRQYF. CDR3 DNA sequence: TGCAGCGTTCTCCCGGGACAGGGGGGAAGGCAGTACTTC.

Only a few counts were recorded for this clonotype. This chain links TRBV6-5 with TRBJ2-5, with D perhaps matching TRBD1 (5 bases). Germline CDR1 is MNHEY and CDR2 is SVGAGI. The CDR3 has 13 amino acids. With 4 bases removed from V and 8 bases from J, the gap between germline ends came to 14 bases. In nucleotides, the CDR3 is TGTGCCAGCAGTTCTCCAGGGAAGGGTACCCAGTACTTC. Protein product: CASSSPGKGTQYF.

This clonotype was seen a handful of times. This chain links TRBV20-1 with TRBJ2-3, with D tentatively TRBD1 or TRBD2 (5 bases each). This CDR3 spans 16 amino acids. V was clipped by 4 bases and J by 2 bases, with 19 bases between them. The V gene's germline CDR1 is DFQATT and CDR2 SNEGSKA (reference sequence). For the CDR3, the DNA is TGCAGTGCTATGAATCCTACCGGGGCGTACACAGATACGCAGTATTTT. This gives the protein CSAMNPTGAYTDTQYF.

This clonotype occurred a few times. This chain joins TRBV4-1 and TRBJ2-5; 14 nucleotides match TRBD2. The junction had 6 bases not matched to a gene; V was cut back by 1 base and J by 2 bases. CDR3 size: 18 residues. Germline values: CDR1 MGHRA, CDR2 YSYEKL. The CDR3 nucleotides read TGCGCCAGCAGCCAAGCGCCCGGGACTAGCGGGAGTCAAGAGACCCAGTACTTC. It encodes CASSQAPGTSGSQETQYF.

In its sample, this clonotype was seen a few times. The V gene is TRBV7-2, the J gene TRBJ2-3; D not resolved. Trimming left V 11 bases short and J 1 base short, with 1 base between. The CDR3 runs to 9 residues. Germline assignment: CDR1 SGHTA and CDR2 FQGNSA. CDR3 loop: CAGTDTQYF. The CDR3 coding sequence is TGTGCCGGCACAGATACGCAGTATTTT.

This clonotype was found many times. CDR3 DNA: TGTGCCAGCAGTCCCCGAGGAAGGGTTTATAATTCACCCCTCCACTTT. Protein product: CASSPRGRVYNSPLHF. V gene TRBV27 combines with J gene TRBJ1-6; D remains ambiguous. The ends were cut back, 5 bases at V and 4 bases at J, with 15 bases in the middle. This CDR3 has 16 amino acids. The germline V gene has CDR1 MNHEY and CDR2 SMNVEV (reference sequence).